A single sample is the source of the 18 T cell receptor beta chains below, sequenced in a study of OX40 agonist ivuxolimab in advanced cancers. TCRdb keeps only in-frame clones here, not all; method: immunoSEQ multiplex PCR. Among 91,000 or so clones, 86% were seen once, and the ten largest hold about 1.9%. Specimen: CD4+ or CD8+ T cells sorted from blood, collected in a trial of the OX40 agonist ivuxolimab. The receptor set was obtained from an adult with an advanced solid tumor such as melanoma, head and neck, liver or kidney cancer.

V is TRBV11-3 and J is TRBJ2-1; either TRBD1 or TRBD2 may supply D (6 bases each). Germline V gene sequence: CDR1 SGHNT, CDR2 YENEEA. Trimming took 3 bases from V and 8 from J, leaving 14 bases between them. The CDR3 spans 14 residues. The CDR3: CASSFGGPTDEQFF. The CDR3 bases are TGTGCCAGCAGCTTCGGGGGCCCTACGGATGAGCAGTTCTTC.

The V and J genes are TRBV30 and TRBJ2-1; D gene ambiguous. CDR1 and CDR2 (germline): GTSNPN, SVGIG (reference sequence). This CDR3 is 11 amino acids long. V lost 5 bases and J 3 bases, leaving 5 bases between the germline ends. The CDR3 DNA reads as TGTGCCTGGGAATTCTACAATGAGCAGTTCTTC. It yields the protein CAWEFYNEQFF. Full variable domain (remainder filled in from reference TRBV30 and TRBJ2-1): SQTIHQWPATLVQPVGSPLSLECTVEGTSNPNLYWYRQAAGRGLQLLFYSVGIGQISSEVPQNLSASRPQDRQFILSSKKLLLSDSGFYLCAWEFYNEQFFGPGTRLTVL.

This clone was picked up a small number of times. The CDR3 spells CASSLEPGNTIYF. CDR3 sequence (DNA): TGCGCCAGCAGCTTGGAGCCTGGAAACACCATATATTTT. V usage is TRBV5-1 and J usage is TRBJ1-3; D uncertain. This CDR3 spans 13 amino acids. The ends were cut back, 0 bases at V and 2 bases at J, with 3 bases in the middle. Germline values: CDR1 SGHRS, CDR2 YFSETQ.

This clone was detected only a few times. The chain links TRBV25-1 to TRBJ2-1; D is unresolved. Trimming pared 1 base from V and 9 bases from J, leaving 13 bases between. CDR3 size: 14 residues. In germline, CDR1 is MGHDK, CDR2 SYGVNS. The CDR3, as DNA: TGTGCCAGCAGTGAATGGACCCCAGATGGTGAGCAGTTCTTC. Translation: CASSEWTPDGEQFF.

The chain is built from TRBV25-1 and TRBJ2-5; TRBD1 is a possible D gene (5 bases). The CDR3 loop spans 14 amino acids. Germline CDR1 MGHDK, CDR2 SYGVNS. V lost 5 bases to trimming and J lost 3 bases, with 13 bases between them. The CDR3 DNA is TGTGCCAGCAGTAGGACATGGGGCGAAGAGACCCAGTACTTC. It translates to CASSRTWGEETQYF.

The chain is built from TRBV6-5 and TRBJ2-3; no reliable D call. Germline CDR1 is MNHEY and CDR2 is SVGAGI. CDR3 length: 14 amino acids. With 6 bases removed from V and 4 bases from J, the gap between germline ends came to 14 bases. The CDR3 loop reads CASRPLDRPDTQYF. As DNA, the CDR3 is TGTGCCAGCAGGCCCCTAGATCGTCCAGATACGCAGTATTTT.

Comment on this clone: This sample also contains other DNA sequences that code for the same CDR3. V gene TRBV28 combines with J gene TRBJ1-3, with D tentatively TRBD1 (6 bases). Germline assignment: CDR1 MDHEN and CDR2 SYDVKM. The CDR3 length is 14 residues. Trimming pared 6 bases from V and 4 bases from J, leaving 13 bases between. The CDR3 region is CASRKTGSGNTIYF. In nucleotides, the CDR3 is TGTGCCAGCAGGAAAACAGGGTCCGGAAACACCATATATTTT.

Here the CDR3 DNA reads TGTGCCAGCAGAAGCTCTGGGGCCAACGTCCTGACTTTC. This encodes CASRSSGANVLTF. This chain uses TRBV2 with TRBJ2-6, with D unclear. Trimming took off 6 bases at V and 0 bases at J, with 3 bases between the two ends. Germline V lookup: CDR1 SNHLY, CDR2 FYNNEI. This CDR3 comprises 13 residues.

This clone was seen just once. V and J are TRBV10-1 and TRBJ2-5; 10 nucleotides align to TRBD2. J was trimmed by 5 bases and V by 3 bases; bases with no gene match: 15. CDR1 WNHNN and CDR2 SYGVQD come from the germline V gene (reference sequence). The CDR3 covers 18 residues. The CDR3 DNA sequence: TGCGCCAGCAGTGATGGGCTCGGAAGCGGGAGGGTTCGGGAGACCCAGTACTTC. Residues: CASSDGLGSGRVRETQYF.

The chain is built from TRBV7-9 and TRBJ1-1, with TRBD1 matching over 9 bases. The CDR3 runs to 15 residues. CDR1 is SEHNR and CDR2 is FQNEAQ in the germline V gene (reference sequence). With 5 bases clipped from V and 6 bases from J, the junction kept 10 bases outside the gene matches. CDR3 bases: TGTGCCAGCAGCCAGGGACAGGGACAGTGGGCTGAAGCTTTCTTT. Amino acids: CASSQGQGQWAEAFF.

The chain links TRBV25-1 to TRBJ2-1, with 10 bases lining up with TRBD2. This CDR3 is built from 15 residues. V lost 2 bases and J lost 7; bases outside the gene matches: 5. Germline CDR1 and CDR2: MGHDK and SYGVNS. The CDR3 region has the DNA TGTGCCAGCAGTGAAAATAGCGGGAGGTCGAATGAGCAGTTCTTC. Its protein is CASSENSGRSNEQFF.

CDR3 sequence: CASSPRPEGNTEAFF. CDR3 in DNA: TGTGCCAGCAGCCCTCGGCCGGAGGGGAACACTGAAGCTTTCTTT. The genes are TRBV6-5 and TRBJ1-1, with D unresolved. The CDR3 sequence is 15 residues long. Trimming shortened V by 6 bases and J by 1 base, and 15 bases separated the two germline ends. Germline V gives CDR1 MNHEY, CDR2 SVGAGI.

The chain couples TRBV18 to TRBJ1-3; D is unresolved. Germline loops: CDR1 KGHSH, CDR2 LQKENI. The CDR3 covers 17 residues. V lost 6 bases and J 0 bases, leaving 18 bases between the germline ends. The DNA of the CDR3 is TGTGCCAGCTCCCCATCCAGAATCGGTATCTCTGGAAACACCATATATTTT. It codes for CASSPSRIGISGNTIYF.

J is TRBJ1-1 and V is TRBV5-1; D is possibly TRBD1 (6 bases). The V gene lost 4 bases and the J gene lost 3 bases, with 10 bases spanning the gap. The CDR3 extends over 13 amino acids. Germline V lookup: CDR1 SGHRS, CDR2 YFSETQ. CDR3 sequence reads: CASSATGYTEAFF. CDR3 sequence (DNA): TGCGCCAGCAGCGCAACAGGGTACACTGAAGCTTTCTTT.

The chain is built from TRBV27 and TRBJ2-3; 7 bases fit TRBD2. CDR1 and CDR2 (germline): MNHEY, SMNVEV (reference sequence). The CDR3 covers 15 residues. Losses at the gene ends were 6 bases for V and 9 bases for J; bases not matched to a gene: 15. The CDR3 sequence: CASSRNLAEVYTQYF. CDR3 in DNA: TGTGCCAGCAGCCGCAATCTAGCGGAGGTTTACACGCAGTATTTT.

The chain is built from TRBV30 and TRBJ1-3; no definite D call. Trimming took 7 bases from V and 1 from J, leaving 11 bases between them. In germline, CDR1 is GTSNPN, CDR2 SVGIG (reference sequence). This CDR3 spans 13 amino acids. CDR3: CASEGRSGNTIYF. The CDR3 coding sequence is TGTGCCTCTGAAGGCCGGTCTGGAAACACCATATATTTT.

The chain carries TRBV7-3 and TRBJ2-1; D not resolved. The CDR3 consists of 15 residues. Germline lookup yields CDR1 SGHTA and CDR2 FQGTGA. Trimming stripped 7 bases from V and 6 bases from J, with 19 bases between. The chain's CDR3 is CASTLGSVGFNEQFF. For the CDR3, the DNA is TGTGCCAGCACCTTGGGATCGGTGGGTTTCAATGAGCAGTTCTTC.

The CDR3 coding sequence is TGTGCCAGCTCACAAGAACTCGGACCAACTAATGAAAAACTGTTTTTT. It codes for CASSQELGPTNEKLFF. The chain links TRBV18 to TRBJ1-4; unclear D gene. This CDR3 region has 16 residues. Between the trimmed V and J ends, which lost 4 bases and 0 bases, there was a span of 12 bases. The V gene's germline CDR1 is KGHSH and CDR2 LQKENI.